The TCR beta chain under discussion was sequenced for a study of cytomegalovirus exposure and HLA in healthy donors. Sampled while nominally healthy, donors likely had unrecorded immune exposures. About this clone: Its antigen is as yet unknown.

Researchers ran the PCR with 60 Vbeta and 13 Jbeta primers. Profiling relied on immunoSEQ multiplex PCR, and the TCRdb table lists in-frame clones only, not all of them. The table lists 95,000 to 110,000 clones, approximately 73% of them singletons, with about a tenth in the top ten. The CDR3 runs 14 residues. With 3 bases removed from V and 1 base from J, the gap between germline ends came to 9 bases. From germline, CDR1 is KGHSH and CDR2 LQKENI. Study conclusions and caveats: Reports showed the classifier diagnosing cytomegalovirus status with high specificity and sensitivity. In a later analysis, compared with equally common non-associated chains, HLA-associated beta chains were more expanded. The study assumed roughly uniform donor sequencing depth for presence/absence analyses.

The rearrangement joins TRBV18 to TRBJ1-1; D not resolved. This sequence was found in a woman between 18 and 29 years old in good health and CMV-seropositive. Sequencing was performed on PBMCs. The CDR3 here is CASSPLSGNTEAFF. The DNA for the CDR3 is TGTGCCAGCTCACCTTTATCCGGGAACACTGAAGCTTTCTTT.